This T cell receptor (beta chain) was obtained from a study of molecular identifiers for immune sequencing clone quantification. Study in general: Replicate experiments divided RNA from roughly 20,000 or 100,000 naive CD8 cells into five parts and sequenced four. Study-level findings and limits: Reports indicate spiked Jurkat TCR RNA from one cell could be found among about 1 million naive cells.

This clonotype was recorded many times. Its antigen is as yet unknown. The CDR3 totals 14 residues. J gave up 0 bases and V 6 bases, and 4 bases lay outside the gene matches. TCR libraries were built in bulk with a published protocol and specific TCR primers. MiXCR was run by TCRdb on the PCR reads, yielding one entry per CDR3 protein. Of 300,000 to 400,000 distinct CDR3 sequences in the sample, 24% were seen once. The sequenced sample consisted of naive CD8+ T cells from blood, with Jurkat cell RNA spiked in. Subset given: FACS-sorted CD8+CD4-CCR7+CD45RA+ naive T cells. The source of this sequence is a human donor in good health. Some libraries in this study had Jurkat cell RNA spiked in. V usage is TRBV12-3 or TRBV12-4 and J usage is TRBJ1-1; 7 bases fit TRBD1. CDR3 protein: CASRLGQLNTEAFF. CDR3 coding DNA: TGTGCCAGCAGATTGGGACAGTTGAACACTGAAGCTTTCTTT.